This record looks at one T cell receptor (beta chain) sequence and its context. Its matching antigen is unknown. The authors made TCR beta libraries by quantitative 5'-RACE with molecular barcodes. TCRdb used MiXCR to reprocess the 5' RACE reads, holding one entry per CDR3 protein. Here the sample spans 250,000 or so distinct CDR3 sequences, roughly a quarter being singletons. This entry is derived from a study of CD8 T cells in ankylosing spondylitis. Broader study findings: As reported, disease-linked clones showed significant enrichment in matched ankylosing spondylitis synovial fluid. A TCR beta motif of under ten highly homologous variants appeared characteristic of ankylosing spondylitis blood. Disease-linked clones bore a CD8+ phenotype, appearing relatively rarely in peripheral blood.

The germline V and J ends were trimmed by 5 bases and 1 base, with 8 bases remaining between them. There are 13 residues in the CDR3. Germline V CDR1 and CDR2: SEHNR, FQNEAQ (reference sequence). The clonotype originates from a male donor with ankylosing spondylitis or in good health (not recorded which). Sequencing used blood, either unsorted or a sorted T cell fraction (not recorded which). The chain uses TRBV7-9 and TRBJ2-5; possible D gene TRBD2, 5 bases. The CDR3: CASSIGLQETQYF. The CDR3 region has the DNA TGTGCCAGCAGCATAGGACTCCAAGAGACCCAGTACTTC.